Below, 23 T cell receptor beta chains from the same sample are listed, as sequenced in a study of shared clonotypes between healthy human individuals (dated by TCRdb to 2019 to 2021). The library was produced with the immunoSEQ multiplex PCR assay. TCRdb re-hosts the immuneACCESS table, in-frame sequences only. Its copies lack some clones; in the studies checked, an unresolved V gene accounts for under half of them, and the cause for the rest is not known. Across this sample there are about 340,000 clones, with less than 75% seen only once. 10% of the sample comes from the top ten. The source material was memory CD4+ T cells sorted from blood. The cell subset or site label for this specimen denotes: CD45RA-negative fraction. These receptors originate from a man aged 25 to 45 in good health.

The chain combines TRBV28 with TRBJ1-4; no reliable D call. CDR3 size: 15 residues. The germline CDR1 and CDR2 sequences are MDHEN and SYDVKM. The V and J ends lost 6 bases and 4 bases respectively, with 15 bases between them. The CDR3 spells CASSPVGRVNEKLFF. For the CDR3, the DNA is TGTGCCAGCAGCCCCGTTGGGAGAGTTAATGAAAAACTGTTTTTT.

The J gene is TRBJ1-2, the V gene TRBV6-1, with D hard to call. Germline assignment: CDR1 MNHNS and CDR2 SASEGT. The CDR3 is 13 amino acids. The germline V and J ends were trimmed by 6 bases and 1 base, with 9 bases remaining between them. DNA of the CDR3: TGTGCCAGCAGCCACGGGCGTAACTATGGCTACACCTTC. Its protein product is CASSHGRNYGYTF.

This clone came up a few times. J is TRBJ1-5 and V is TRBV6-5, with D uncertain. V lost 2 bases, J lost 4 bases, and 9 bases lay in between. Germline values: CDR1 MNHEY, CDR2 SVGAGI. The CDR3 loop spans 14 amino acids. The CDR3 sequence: CASSYRGQNQPQHF. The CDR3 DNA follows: TGTGCCAGCAGTTACCGAGGCCAGAATCAGCCCCAGCATTTT.

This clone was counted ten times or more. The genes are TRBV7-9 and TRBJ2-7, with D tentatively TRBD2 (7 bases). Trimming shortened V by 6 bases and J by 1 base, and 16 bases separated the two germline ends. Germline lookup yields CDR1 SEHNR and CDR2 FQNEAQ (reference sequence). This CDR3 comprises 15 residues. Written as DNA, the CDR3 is TGTGCCAGCAGTAAATTAGGGGGGGATTCCTACGAGCAGTACTTC. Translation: CASSKLGGDSYEQYF.

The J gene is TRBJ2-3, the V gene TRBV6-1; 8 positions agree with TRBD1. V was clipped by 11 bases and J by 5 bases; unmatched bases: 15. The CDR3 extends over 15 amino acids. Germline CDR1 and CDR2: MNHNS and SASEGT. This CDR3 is CAAMAPRGRKDTQYF. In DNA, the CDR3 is TGTGCCGCGATGGCCCCCAGGGGGCGCAAAGATACGCAGTATTTT.

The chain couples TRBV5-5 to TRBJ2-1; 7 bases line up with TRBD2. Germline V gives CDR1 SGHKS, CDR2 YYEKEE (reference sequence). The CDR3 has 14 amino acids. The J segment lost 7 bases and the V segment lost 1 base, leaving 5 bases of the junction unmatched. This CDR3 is CASSLSSGLNEQFF. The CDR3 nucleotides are TGTGCCAGCAGCTTGAGTAGCGGGCTTAATGAGCAGTTCTTC.

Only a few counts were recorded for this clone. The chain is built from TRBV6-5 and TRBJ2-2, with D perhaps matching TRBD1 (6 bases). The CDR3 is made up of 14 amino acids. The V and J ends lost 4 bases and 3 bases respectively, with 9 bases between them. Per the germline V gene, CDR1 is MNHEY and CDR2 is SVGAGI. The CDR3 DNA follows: TGTGCCAGCAGTTCGACAGGCTACACCGGGGAGCTGTTTTTT. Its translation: CASSSTGYTGELFF.

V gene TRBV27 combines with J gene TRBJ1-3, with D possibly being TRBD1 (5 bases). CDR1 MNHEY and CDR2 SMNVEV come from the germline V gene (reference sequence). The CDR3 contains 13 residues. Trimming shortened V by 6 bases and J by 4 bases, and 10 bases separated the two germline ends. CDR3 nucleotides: TGTGCCAGCAGGCAGGGTTACGGAAACACCATATATTTT. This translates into CASRQGYGNTIYF.

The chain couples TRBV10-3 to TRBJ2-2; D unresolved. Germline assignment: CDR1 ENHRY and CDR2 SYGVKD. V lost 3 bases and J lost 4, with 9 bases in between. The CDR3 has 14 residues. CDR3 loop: CAISDPRATGELFF. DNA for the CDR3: TGTGCCATCAGTGACCCCCGGGCCACCGGGGAGCTGTTTTTT.

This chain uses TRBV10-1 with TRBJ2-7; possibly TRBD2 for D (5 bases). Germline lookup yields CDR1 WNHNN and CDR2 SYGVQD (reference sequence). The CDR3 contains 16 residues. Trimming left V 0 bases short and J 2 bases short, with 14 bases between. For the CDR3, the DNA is TGCGCCAGCAGTGAGTCGGCCGGGAATAATCCCTACGAGCAGTACTTC. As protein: CASSESAGNNPYEQYF.

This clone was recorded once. CDR3 protein: CASSAAGYNEQFF. CDR3 DNA sequence: TGTGCCAGCAGCGCAGCGGGTTACAATGAGCAGTTCTTC. This chain connects TRBV6-1 to TRBJ2-1; a weak D match, TRBD2 (6 bases). Trimming removed 6 bases at V and 4 bases at J, with 10 bases between. CDR1 and CDR2 from the germline V gene are MNHNS and SASEGT. CDR3 size: 13 residues.

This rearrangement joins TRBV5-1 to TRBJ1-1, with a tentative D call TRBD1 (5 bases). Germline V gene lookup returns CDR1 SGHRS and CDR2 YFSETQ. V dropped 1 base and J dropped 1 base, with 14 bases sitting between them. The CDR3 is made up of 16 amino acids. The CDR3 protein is CASSLRSVRGNTEAFF. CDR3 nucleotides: TGCGCCAGCAGCTTGAGGAGCGTTAGGGGGAACACTGAAGCTTTCTTT.

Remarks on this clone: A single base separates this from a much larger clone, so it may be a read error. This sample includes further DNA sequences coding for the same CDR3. As DNA, the CDR3 is TGCGCCAGCAGCTTAGTTATTGGGGGGGACACTGAAGCTTTCTTT. This codes for CASSLVIGGDTEAFF. V gene TRBV5-1 combines with J gene TRBJ1-1, with a possible D match to TRBD1 (5 bases). Trimming took 2 bases from V and 3 from J, leaving 14 bases between them. CDR3 length equals 15 residues. Per the germline V gene, CDR1 is SGHRS and CDR2 is YFSETQ.

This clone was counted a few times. For the CDR3, the DNA is TGTGCCTGGATTCCACGGGACGCCGGCTCCTACGAGCAGTACTTC. Protein: CAWIPRDAGSYEQYF. This chain joins TRBV30 and TRBJ2-7; D may be TRBD1 or TRBD2 (5 bases each). The CDR3 consists of 15 residues. The germline CDR1 and CDR2 sequences are GTSNPN and SVGIG (reference sequence). V was pared by 4 bases and J by 0 bases, with 16 bases between.

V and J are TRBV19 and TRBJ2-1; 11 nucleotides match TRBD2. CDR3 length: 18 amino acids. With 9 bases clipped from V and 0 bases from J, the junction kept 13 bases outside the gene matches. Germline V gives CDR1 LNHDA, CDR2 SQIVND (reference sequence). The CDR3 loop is CASSLTSGSISSYNEQFF. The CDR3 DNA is TGTGCCAGCTCCCTCACTAGCGGGAGTATTAGCTCCTACAATGAGCAGTTCTTC.

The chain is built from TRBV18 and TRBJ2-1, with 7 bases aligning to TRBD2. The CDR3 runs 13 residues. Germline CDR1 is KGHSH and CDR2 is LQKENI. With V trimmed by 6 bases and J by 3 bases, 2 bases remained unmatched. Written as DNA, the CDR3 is TGTGCCAGCTCGCGGGAGTTCTACAATGAGCAGTTCTTC. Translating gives CASSREFYNEQFF.

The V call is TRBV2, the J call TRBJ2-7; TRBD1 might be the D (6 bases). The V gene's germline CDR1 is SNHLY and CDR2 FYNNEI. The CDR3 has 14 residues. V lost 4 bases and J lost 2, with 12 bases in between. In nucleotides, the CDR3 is TGTGCCAGCAGTGTGGGTCAGGGGACCTACGAGCAGTACTTC. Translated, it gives CASSVGQGTYEQYF.

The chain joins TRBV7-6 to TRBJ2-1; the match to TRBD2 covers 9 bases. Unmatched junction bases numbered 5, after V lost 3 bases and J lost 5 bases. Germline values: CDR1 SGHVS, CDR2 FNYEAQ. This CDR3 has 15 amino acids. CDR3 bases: TGTGCCAGCAGCTTTGGACTAGCGCGAAACAATGAGCAGTTCTTC. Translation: CASSFGLARNNEQFF.

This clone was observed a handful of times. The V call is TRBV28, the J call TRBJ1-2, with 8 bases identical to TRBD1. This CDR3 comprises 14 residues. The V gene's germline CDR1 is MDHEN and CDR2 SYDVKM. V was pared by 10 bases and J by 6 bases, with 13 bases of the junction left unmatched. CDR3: CATPGTGLRDGYTF. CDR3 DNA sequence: TGTGCCACCCCCGGGACAGGCCTTAGGGATGGCTACACCTTC.

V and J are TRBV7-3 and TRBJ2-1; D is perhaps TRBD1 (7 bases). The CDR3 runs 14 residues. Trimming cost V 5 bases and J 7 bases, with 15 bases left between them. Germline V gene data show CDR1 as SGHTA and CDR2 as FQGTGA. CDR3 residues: CASSTGAGKNEQFF. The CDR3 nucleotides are TGTGCCAGCAGCACAGGGGCGGGGAAAAATGAGCAGTTCTTC.

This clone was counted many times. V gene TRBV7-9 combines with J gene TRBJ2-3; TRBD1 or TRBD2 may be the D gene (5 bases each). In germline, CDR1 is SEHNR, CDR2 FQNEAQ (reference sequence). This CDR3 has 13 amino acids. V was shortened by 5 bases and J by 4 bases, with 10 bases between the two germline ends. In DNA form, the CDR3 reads TGTGCCAGCAGCACCCGGGGCCCAGATACGCAGTATTTT. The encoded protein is CASSTRGPDTQYF. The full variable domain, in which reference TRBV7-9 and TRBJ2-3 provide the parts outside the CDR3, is DTGVSQNPRHKITKRGQNVTFRCDPISEHNRLYWYRQTLGQGPEFLTYFQNEAQLEKSRLLSDRFSAERPKGSFSTLEIQRTEQGDSAMYLCASSTRGPDTQYFGPGTRLTVL.

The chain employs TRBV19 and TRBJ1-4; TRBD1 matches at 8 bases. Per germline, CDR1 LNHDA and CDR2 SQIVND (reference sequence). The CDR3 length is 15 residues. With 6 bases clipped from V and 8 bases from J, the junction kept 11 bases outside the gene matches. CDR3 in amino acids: CASSKTGARFEKLFF. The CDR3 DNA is TGTGCCAGTAGCAAGACAGGGGCGCGCTTCGAAAAACTGTTTTTT.

CDR3 residues: CASSTGTSGSSYEQYF. As DNA, the CDR3 is TGCGCCAGCAGCACCGGGACTAGCGGGAGCTCCTACGAGCAGTACTTC. The chain has TRBV5-1 and TRBJ2-7; 14 positions match TRBD2. This CDR3 spans 16 amino acids. J gave up 0 bases and V 4 bases, and 3 bases lay outside the gene matches. Germline lookup yields CDR1 SGHRS and CDR2 YFSETQ. The complete variable domain, with remaining parts taken from reference TRBV5-1 and TRBJ2-7, reads KAGVTQTPRYLIKTRGQQVTLSCSPISGHRSVSWYQQTPGQGLQFLFEYFSETQRNKGNFPGRFSGRQFSNSRSEMNVSTLELGDSALYLCASSTGTSGSSYEQYFGPGTRLTVT.